The entry below gives a single T cell receptor (beta chain) sequence along with its context. Its specificity is not known. The same CDR3 also results from other DNA sequences found in this sample. The naive CD8 fraction comprised CD45RO-negative cells positively selected for CCR7 and excluded terminally differentiated effector memory CD45RA+ cells. Deletions cut 0 bases from V and 6 bases from J, with 4 bases between. The CDR3 has 13 amino acids. Germline V gene sequence: CDR1 SGHDT, CDR2 YYEEEE. The record originates from a study of shared clonotypes between healthy human individuals. Findings of the study overall: Incompleteness in sorted-subset sequencing, despite large depth, was shown by rarefaction.

Several immunoSEQ 96-well plates shared each subset's DNA, each plate a replicate. Authors' analysis steps: There were no quality scores in the junction-only immunoSEQ sequences, so filtering differed. The assay was immunoSEQ multiplex PCR, and TCRdb's table has in-frame clones only and misses some. V and J calls plus clone size are reproduced from that table; the DNA served to infer D and trimming. The repertoire holds just over 2,000,000 clones, with about 95% as singletons. The specimen sequenced was naive CD8+ T cells sorted from blood. This chain connects TRBV5-6 to TRBJ1-6, with no clear D. The sequence was collected from a man between 18 and 35 years old in good health. The CDR3 nucleotides read TGTGCCAGCAGCTTGGGGGGTAATTCACCCCTCCACTTT. Its translation: CASSLGGNSPLHF.